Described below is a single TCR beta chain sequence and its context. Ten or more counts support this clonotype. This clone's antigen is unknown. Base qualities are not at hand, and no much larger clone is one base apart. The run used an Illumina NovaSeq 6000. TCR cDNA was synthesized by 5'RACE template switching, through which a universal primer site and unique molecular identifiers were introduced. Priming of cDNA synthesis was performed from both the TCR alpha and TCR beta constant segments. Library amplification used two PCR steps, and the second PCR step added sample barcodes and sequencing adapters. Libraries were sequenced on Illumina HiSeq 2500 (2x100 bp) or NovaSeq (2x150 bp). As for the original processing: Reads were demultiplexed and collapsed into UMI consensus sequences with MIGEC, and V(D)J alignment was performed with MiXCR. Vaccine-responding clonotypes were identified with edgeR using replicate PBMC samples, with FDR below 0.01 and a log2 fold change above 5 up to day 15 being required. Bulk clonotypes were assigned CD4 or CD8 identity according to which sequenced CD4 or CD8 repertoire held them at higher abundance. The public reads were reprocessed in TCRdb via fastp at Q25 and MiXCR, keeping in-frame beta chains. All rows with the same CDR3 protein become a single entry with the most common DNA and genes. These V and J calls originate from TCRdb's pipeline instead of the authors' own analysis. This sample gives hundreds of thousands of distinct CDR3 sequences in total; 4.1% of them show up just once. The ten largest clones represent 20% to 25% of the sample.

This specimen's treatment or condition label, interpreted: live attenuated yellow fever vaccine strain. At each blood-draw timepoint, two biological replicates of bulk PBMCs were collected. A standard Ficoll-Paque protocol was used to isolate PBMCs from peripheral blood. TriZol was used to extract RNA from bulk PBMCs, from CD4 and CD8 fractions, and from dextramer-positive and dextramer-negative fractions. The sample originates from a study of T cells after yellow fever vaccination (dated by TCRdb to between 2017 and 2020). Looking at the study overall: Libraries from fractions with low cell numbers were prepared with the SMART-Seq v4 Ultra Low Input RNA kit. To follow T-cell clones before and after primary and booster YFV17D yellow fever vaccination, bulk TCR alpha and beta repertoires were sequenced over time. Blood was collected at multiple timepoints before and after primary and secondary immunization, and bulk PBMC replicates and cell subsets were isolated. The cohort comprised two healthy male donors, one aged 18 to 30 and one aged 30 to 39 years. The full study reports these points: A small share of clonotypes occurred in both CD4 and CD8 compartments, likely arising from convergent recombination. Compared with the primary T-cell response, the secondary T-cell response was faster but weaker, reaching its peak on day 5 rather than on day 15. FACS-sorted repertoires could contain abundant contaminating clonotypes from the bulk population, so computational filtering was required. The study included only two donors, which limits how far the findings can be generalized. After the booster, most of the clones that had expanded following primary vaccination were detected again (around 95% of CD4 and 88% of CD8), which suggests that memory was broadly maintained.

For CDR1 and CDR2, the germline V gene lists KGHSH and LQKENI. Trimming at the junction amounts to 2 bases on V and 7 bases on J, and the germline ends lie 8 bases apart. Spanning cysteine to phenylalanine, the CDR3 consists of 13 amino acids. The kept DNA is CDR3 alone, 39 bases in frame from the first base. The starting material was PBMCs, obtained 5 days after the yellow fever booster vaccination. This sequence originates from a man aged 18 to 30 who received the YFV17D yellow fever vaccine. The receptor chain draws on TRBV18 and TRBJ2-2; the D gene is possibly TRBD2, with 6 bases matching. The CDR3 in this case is CASSPRRDGELFF. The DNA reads TGTGCCAGCTCACCAAGGCGGGACGGGGAGCTGTTTTTT.